This T cell receptor (beta chain) was sequenced in a study of breast tumors, draining lymph nodes, adjacent tissues. Overall study findings and caveats: Tumor and nontumor repertoires were significantly more similar in luminal-like than in basal-like breast cancer. Tumor repertoires ranked between lymph nodes and nontumor tissue in diversity, with V and J gene preferences. Data fit most tumor T cells coming from lymph node, expanding in tumor. That most tumor T cells come from lymph nodes remained unproven.

One entry per CDR3 protein results from TCRdb running MiXCR on the multiplex PCR reads. The table lists about 230,000 distinct CDR3 sequences, approximately 29% of them singletons, with 1.4% in the top ten. From germline, CDR1 is MNHEY and CDR2 SVGAGI. CDR3 length equals 14 residues. The V and J ends lost 5 bases and 5 bases respectively, with 13 bases between them. This clonotype occurred many times. As yet, its antigen is unknown. Axillary draining lymph nodes of breast cancer patients supplied the node samples. The specimen sequenced was axillary lymph node tissue. The origin of this receptor is a female donor with breast cancer. Some clones in this sample may be carry-over from other donors' samples. This chain connects TRBV6-5 to TRBJ1-5; D perhaps matches TRBD1 (5 bases). CDR3 protein: CASSDRGAYQPQHF. DNA for the CDR3: TGTGCCAGCAGTGACAGAGGGGCCTATCAGCCCCAGCATTTT.